This T cell receptor (beta chain) is from a study of identical twins. Whole-study results and caveats: Invariant MAIT and iNKT cells could partly confound zero-insertion analyses.

Unique molecular identifiers were present on cDNA, and template switching added a universal primer site. TCRdb re-called the 5' RACE reads with MiXCR, one entry per CDR3 protein. The sample yields 450,000 to 650,000 distinct CDR3 sequences, 9% to 10% seen once. There are many counts of this clonotype. Its cognate antigen is unknown. A further study also used this sample, focusing on yellow fever vaccine responses in identical twins.

The receptor was isolated from a woman between 18 and 29 years old in good health. The sample taken for sequencing was PBMCs.

As DNA, the CDR3 is TGTGCCAGCAGCCAAGCCCGGAGCAGGGTGGGGGGTAATTCACCCCTCCACTTT. Encoded protein: CASSQARSRVGGNSPLHF. The chain couples TRBV3-1 to TRBJ1-6, with a tentative D call TRBD1 (5 bases). The V end was cut by 1 base, the J end by 6 bases, with 19 bases between. The CDR3 spans 18 residues. CDR1 and CDR2 (germline): LGHDT, YNNKEL (reference sequence).